This TCR beta chain was recovered during a study of CD8 T cells in ankylosing spondylitis. TCRdb called the 5' RACE reads again in MiXCR, with one record for every CDR3 protein. The data contain 450,000 to 550,000 distinct CDR3 sequences, about 5.2% of them singletons. V gave up 8 bases and J gave up 8 bases, with 19 bases separating them. The CDR3 sequence is 14 residues long. Per the germline V gene, CDR1 is ENHRY and CDR2 is SYGVKD. Many counts were recorded for this clonotype. Its specificity is unknown. General study findings and limits: The study identified a TCR beta motif of several highly homologous variants that appeared characteristic of ankylosing spondylitis blood. As reported, disease-linked clones showed significant enrichment in matched ankylosing spondylitis synovial fluid.

What was sequenced was blood, either unsorted or a sorted T cell fraction (not recorded which). The chain joins TRBV10-3 to TRBJ1-5; D is possibly TRBD1 (5 bases). The clonotype originates from a male donor with ankylosing spondylitis. DNA of the CDR3: TGTGCCATCGCGAACCAGGGTTCGCAGGAGCCCCAGCATTTT. It yields the protein CAIANQGSQEPQHF.